This is a list of T cell receptor beta chains from one sample in a study of OX40 agonist ivuxolimab in advanced cancers. The method was immunoSEQ multiplex PCR; TCRdb's version includes in-frame clones alone and lacks a portion of them. The table records under 85,000 clones, around 86% of them present only once. Sequenced material: CD4+ or CD8+ T cells sorted from blood, taken in a trial of the OX40 agonist ivuxolimab. All receptors come from an adult with an advanced solid tumor such as melanoma, head and neck, liver or kidney cancer. CDR3s include the opening cysteine and the closing phenylalanine or tryptophan. Fields, in order: J gene, clone size, V gene, D gene, CDR3 DNA, CDR3 protein. D genes are given only for firm matches. Not all rows give a size; the values are once, few, many and, for expanded clones, a class.

TRBJ1-2 NA TRBV4-2 NA TGTGCCAGCAGCCAAGATGGGGCAGCAAACTATGGCTACACCTTC CASSQDGAANYGYTF
TRBJ1-4 few TRBV19 NA TGTGCCAGTAGTACAGGGGTCGTAAGTGAAAAACTGTTTTTT CASSTGVVSEKLFF
TRBJ2-5 NA TRBV28 NA TGTGCCAGCAGTTTTGGCGGGGTAGAGACCCAGTACTTC CASSFGGVETQYF
TRBJ2-5 NA TRBV19 NA TGTGCCAGTAGTATTGGGTCCTTTGGGGAGACCCAGTACTTC CASSIGSFGETQYF
TRBJ1-3 few TRBV5-1 NA TGCGCCAGCCGCACCCAGAGCTCTGGAAACACCATATATTTT CASRTQSSGNTIYF
TRBJ1-6 NA TRBV7-2 NA TGTGCCAGCAGCTCGGGACAACATAATTCACCCCTCCACTTT CASSSGQHNSPLHF
TRBJ2-7 NA TRBV9 NA TGTGCCAGCAGCCCCTTACCGGGAGAAGGATCCTACGAGCAGTACTTC CASSPLPGEGSYEQYF
TRBJ2-3 NA TRBV19 TRBD2 TGTGCCAGTAGCCGGGGGGGGCGGCTAACAGATACGCAGTATTTT CASSRGGRLTDTQYF
TRBJ1-4 NA TRBV7-9 TRBD1 TGTGCCAGCAGCTTCCTAAGGGACAGCCGGAATGGGGCTGAAAAACTGTTTTTT CASSFLRDSRNGAEKLFF
TRBJ2-1 NA TRBV7-9 TRBD2 TGTGCCAGCAGCCCGGGATGGACTAGCGGGAGGGGTCTGGATGAGCAGTTCTTC CASSPGWTSGRGLDEQFF
TRBJ1-6 NA TRBV19 NA TGTGCCAGTGGAGCCAGAATTCCTAATTCACCCCTCCACTTT CASGARIPNSPLHF
TRBJ1-4 NA TRBV4-3 NA TGCGCCAGCAGCCTGGGACCAACTAATGAAAAACTGTTTTTT CASSLGPTNEKLFF
TRBJ1-2 NA TRBV4-3 NA TGCGCCAGCAGCCAAGAGATCCGAGGCTTCTATGGCTACACCTTC CASSQEIRGFYGYTF
TRBJ1-1 NA TRBV28 NA TGTGCCAGCAGTTTACGCACGGGGGCTTTCTTT CASSLRTGAFF
TRBJ2-1 NA TRBV4-3 NA TGCGCCAGCAGCCAGATAGCGGAGGCCTCCTACAATGAGCAGTTCTTC CASSQIAEASYNEQFF
TRBJ2-7 NA TRBV30 TRBD2 TGTGCCTGGAGAATGGGACTAGCCTACGAGCAGTACTTC CAWRMGLAYEQYF
TRBJ1-1 NA TRBV9 TRBD1 TGTGCCAGCAGCGCCCCACAGGGGGCGGACACTGAAGCTTTCTTT CASSAPQGADTEAFF
TRBJ2-2 NA TRBV5-1 TRBD2 TGCGCCAGCAGGGGAGGGGTTGAGAACACCGGGGAGCTGTTTTTT CASRGGVENTGELFF
TRBJ2-2 NA TRBV5-4 TRBD2 TGTGCCAGCAGCGCACGGGGGGGGTCGAACACCGGGGAGCTGTTTTTT CASSARGGSNTGELFF
TRBJ2-2 NA TRBV6-5 NA TGTGCCAGCAGTTACCTCCCCTCCCAAACCGGGGAGCTGTTTTTT CASSYLPSQTGELFF
TRBJ2-4 NA TRBV5-6 TRBD2 TGTGCCAGCAGACAAGCGGGGTATAACATTCAGTACTTC CASRQAGYNIQYF
TRBJ1-5 NA TRBV7-2 NA TGTGCCAGCAGCTTAGTAGGGAAACCCAATCAGCCCCAGCATTTT CASSLVGKPNQPQHF
TRBJ1-3 NA TRBV5-1 NA TGCGCCAGCAGCGTAACGAGCTCTGGAAACACCATATATTTT CASSVTSSGNTIYF
TRBJ1-1 once TRBV7-2 NA TGTGCCAGCAGCACCCGGGACTCCTGGCGCACTGAAGCTTTCTTT CASSTRDSWRTEAFF
TRBJ1-1 few TRBV28 NA TGTGCCAGCAGTACGACCTCGGGCCGAAGGGAGGCTTTCTTT CASSTTSGRREAFF
TRBJ1-2 NA TRBV2 NA TGTGCCAGCAGTCCACAGGGTTTTTATGGCTACACCTTC CASSPQGFYGYTF
TRBJ2-1 NA TRBV28 NA TGTGCCAGCAGTTTTTGGGGGAGCTCCTACAATGAGCAGTTCTTC CASSFWGSSYNEQFF
TRBJ2-5 NA TRBV11-2 NA TGTGCCAGCAGCTTCCCCCGTCGTAGTGAGACCCAGTACTTC CASSFPRRSETQYF
TRBJ2-2 NA TRBV25-1 NA TGTGCCAGCAGTCAGCCGGGGCGACGGACCGGGGAGCTGTTTTTT CASSQPGRRTGELFF
TRBJ2-5 NA TRBV7-2 NA TGTGCCAGCAGTACACTATCTCGAAGGGGAGAGACCCAGTACTTC CASSTLSRRGETQYF
TRBJ2-1 NA TRBV11-3 TRBD2 TGTGCCAGCAGCTTAGACCCGGGGGGGCTCAATGAGCAGTTCTTC CASSLDPGGLNEQFF
TRBJ2-1 NA TRBV30 NA TGTGCCTGGAGCGGACTACATGAGCAGTTCTTC CAWSGLHEQFF
TRBJ1-3 NA TRBV2 NA TGTGCCAGCAGTTCGACAATCCACTCTGGAAACACCATATATTTT CASSSTIHSGNTIYF
TRBJ1-3 NA TRBV11-2 NA TGTGCCAGCAGCTTCGGGACCGCTGCATCTGGAAACACCATATATTTT CASSFGTAASGNTIYF
TRBJ2-5 NA TRBV15 TRBD2 TGTGCCACCGAACGGGGGGGGGCCTCGGAGACCCAGTACTTC CATERGGASETQYF
TRBJ1-1 NA TRBV28 NA TGTGCCAGCAGTTCGGACGGATTGAACACTGAAGCTTTCTTT CASSSDGLNTEAFF
TRBJ2-7 NA TRBV28 TRBD2 TGTGCCAGCAGAAGTTGGGGAGGGACTAGCGGGGTCGAGCAGTACTTC CASRSWGGTSGVEQYF
TRBJ2-1 NA TRBV7-2 TRBD2 TGTGCCAGCAGCTTTAGCGACAGGGGCGGACTAGCGGGAGTCAATGAGCAGTTCTTC CASSFSDRGGLAGVNEQFF
TRBJ2-7 NA TRBV4-2 TRBD1 TGTGCCAGCAGCTTACGACAGGGCCAAGTGAGAGAGCAGTACTTC CASSLRQGQVREQYF
TRBJ1-3 NA TRBV4-2 NA TGTGCCAGCAGCCCCTATGGGCAGACAAGCTCTGGAAACACCATATATTTT CASSPYGQTSSGNTIYF
TRBJ2-7 NA TRBV6-1 NA TGTGCCAGCAGCGCCGAATTAACCCCCTCCTACGAGCAGTACTTC CASSAELTPSYEQYF
TRBJ2-6 NA TRBV7-2 NA TGTGCCAGCAGCTTAGACCCTAGGGTATACTCTGGGGCCAACGTCCTGACTTTC CASSLDPRVYSGANVLTF
TRBJ1-4 few TRBV5-8 TRBD1 TGTGCCAGCAGCGCCCGGGACAGGGGGCGCATAAATGAAAAACTGTTTTTT CASSARDRGRINEKLFF
TRBJ2-1 NA TRBV19 TRBD2 TGTGCCAGTAGTATATTGAGGGGAGGGGATGGTGAGCAGTTCTTC CASSILRGGDGEQFF
TRBJ1-3 NA TRBV5-1 NA TGCGCCAGCAGCTTGGATACAGGGACTGGAAACACCATATATTTT CASSLDTGTGNTIYF
TRBJ2-5 NA TRBV7-2 TRBD2 TGTGCCAGCAGCTTAGGGGGACTAGCGGGAGTGGTAGAGACCCAGTACTTC CASSLGGLAGVVETQYF
TRBJ2-1 NA TRBV10-3 NA TGTGCCATCAGTGAATCGAGATCCTACAATGAGCAGTTCTTC CAISESRSYNEQFF
TRBJ2-5 NA TRBV15 NA TGTGCCACCGCGCTATCCCAAGAGACCCAGTACTTC CATALSQETQYF
TRBJ1-1 NA TRBV4-2 NA TGTGCCAGCAGCTCACCCTATCCGACGGCTGAAGCTTTCTTT CASSSPYPTAEAFF
TRBJ2-5 NA TRBV19 TRBD1 TGTGCCAGTAGTATCCGAGGGACAGGGGGCTCTGGAAGGCAAGAGACCCAGTACTTC CASSIRGTGGSGRQETQYF
TRBJ2-7 NA TRBV18 NA TGTGCCAGCTCCAGGAGCTCCTACGAGCAGTACTTC CASSRSSYEQYF
TRBJ2-2 NA TRBV10-3 TRBD2 TGTGCCATCGCGGGACTAGATGAGACCGGGGAGCTGTTTTTT CAIAGLDETGELFF
TRBJ2-3 NA TRBV9 NA TGTGCCAGCAGCACCGCCGGGACTCAAAGAGATACGCAGTATTTT CASSTAGTQRDTQYF
TRBJ2-4 NA TRBV28 TRBD1 TGTGCCAGCAGCCTAGCTGGACAGGGAAAAAACATTCAGTACTTC CASSLAGQGKNIQYF
TRBJ2-2 NA TRBV19 NA TGTGCCAGTAGTATCCTCCTCCCAGGGCAAGGGGACACCGGGGAGCTGTTTTTT CASSILLPGQGDTGELFF